This T cell receptor beta chain was captured by sequencing in a study of control samples from healthy donors and cancer patients. The table came from immunoSEQ multiplex PCR; TCRdb's copy has only in-frame clones and leaves some out. This table has approximately 87,000 clones, 90% to 95% appearing once. The germline gives CDR1 LNHDA, CDR2 SQIVND (reference sequence). The CDR3 length is 14 residues. The V and J ends lost 10 bases and 1 base, in that order; junction bases with no gene match: 8. The source material was PBMCs. The TCR originated in a woman in her thirties or forties with lung cancer. V is TRBV19 and J is TRBJ2-7; the match to TRBD1 covers 9 bases. CDR3 sequence (DNA): TGTGCCACCTCCTGGGGGACAGGGTCCTACGAGCAGTACTTC. This codes for CATSWGTGSYEQYF.